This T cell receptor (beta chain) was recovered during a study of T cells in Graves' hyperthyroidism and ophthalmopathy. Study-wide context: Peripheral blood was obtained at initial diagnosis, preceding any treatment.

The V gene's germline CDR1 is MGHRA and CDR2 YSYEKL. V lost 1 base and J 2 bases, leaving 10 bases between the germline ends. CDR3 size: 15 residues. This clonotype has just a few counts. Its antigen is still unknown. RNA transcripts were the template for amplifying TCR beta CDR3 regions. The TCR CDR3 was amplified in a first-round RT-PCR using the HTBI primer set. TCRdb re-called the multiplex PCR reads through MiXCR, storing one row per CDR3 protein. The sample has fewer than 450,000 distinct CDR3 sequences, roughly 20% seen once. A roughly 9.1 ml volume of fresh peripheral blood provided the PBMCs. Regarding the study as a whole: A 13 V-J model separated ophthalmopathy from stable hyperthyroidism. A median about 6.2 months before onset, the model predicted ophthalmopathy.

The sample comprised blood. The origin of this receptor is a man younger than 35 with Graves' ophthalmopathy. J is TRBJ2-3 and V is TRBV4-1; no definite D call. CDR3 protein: CASSQAAYNTDTQYF. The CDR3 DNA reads TGCGCCAGCAGCCAAGCGGCCTACAACACAGATACGCAGTATTTT.